The rows below give T cell receptor beta chains drawn from one sample of a study of CD8 T cells in Susac syndrome. TCRdb re-derived calls from the immunoSEQ multiplex PCR reads in MiXCR, one entry per CDR3 protein. There are about 250,000 distinct CDR3 sequences in the sample; 93% occur only once, and around 0.07% lies in the top ten. Material for sequencing was CD4+ T cells from PBMCs. These receptors all stem from a human donor with multiple sclerosis. Each CDR3 is given without its conserved first and last residue. A D gene is named only where the DNA matches it firmly.

length	V	D	J	CDR3
12	TRBV5-1	TRBD1	TRBJ2-3	ASSEGAGTDTQY
12	TRBV15	.	TRBJ1-6	ATSRGGGNSPLH
14	TRBV11-1	TRBD1	TRBJ2-5	ASSLAGTGREETQY
12	TRBV15	.	TRBJ1-5	ATSPGAPNQPQH
11	TRBV19	.	TRBJ2-7	ASSVGSSYEQY
12	TRBV20-1	TRBD2	TRBJ2-1	SAPLAGGINEQF
11	TRBV19	.	TRBJ2-1	ASSIQGGNEQF
11	TRBV2	.	TRBJ2-5	ASHATYQETQY
13	TRBV25-1	.	TRBJ1-1	ASSPSSTMNTEAF
12	TRBV20-1	.	TRBJ1-4	SAKWGLGREKLF
13	TRBV5-1	.	TRBJ1-6	ASSLEPYGDSPLH
19	TRBV3-1	TRBD2	TRBJ2-3	ASSQDGWTSGGMRGTDTQY
12	TRBV11-3	.	TRBJ2-5	ASSLRPRGETQY
13	TRBV7-9	TRBD1	TRBJ2-1	ASSRGDRGLLEQF
12	TRBV27	TRBD2	TRBJ2-1	ASSSFSGFYEQF
14	TRBV6-4	TRBD1	TRBJ2-1	ASSSLGQGYDNEQF
9	TRBV7-3	.	TRBJ1-5	ASSSVPPQH
14	TRBV10-3	.	TRBJ2-5	AISSRAGGGQETQY
11	TRBV28	TRBD1	TRBJ1-2	ASITQGARGYT
15	TRBV18	TRBD1	TRBJ1-1	ASSPRRTGVGGTEAF
12	TRBV24-1	.	TRBJ1-1	AMTGGQTNTEAF
14	TRBV18	.	TRBJ1-6	ASSPTTDPTNSPLH
12	TRBV28	.	TRBJ1-5	ASNGGSGGQPQH
13	TRBV7-2	.	TRBJ2-6	ASSSYTAGANVLT
11	TRBV7-9	.	TRBJ1-4	ASSRGFNEKLF
16	TRBV20-1	TRBD2	TRBJ2-1	SARGLAGGVRIHNEQF
13	TRBV7-3	TRBD1	TRBJ2-1	ASNKDRGNRNEQF
16	TRBV6-1	.	TRBJ1-4	ASTTQDKTHSTSEKLF
13	TRBV7-9	.	TRBJ1-2	ASSVYTATNYGYT
13	TRBV2	.	TRBJ2-2	ASSEVQRNTGELF
11	TRBV28	TRBD2	TRBJ2-3	AVAGDRTDTQY
13	TRBV5-1	TRBD1	TRBJ1-2	ASSLAQGAFDGYT
9	TRBV20-1	.	TRBJ2-3	SEGRTDTQY
12	TRBV18	TRBD1	TRBJ1-1	ASSPRQGLTEAF
12	TRBV28	.	TRBJ1-3	ASSVPLKGNTIY
14	TRBV3-1	TRBD1	TRBJ2-3	ASSDHRTGGVDTQY
13	TRBV4-1	.	TRBJ1-3	ASSQVIGSGNTIY
14	TRBV18	TRBD2	TRBJ2-1	ASSPYASGRADEQF
11	TRBV15	.	TRBJ1-5	ATSRAPSQPQH
13	TRBV14	.	TRBJ1-2	ASSQDQGAGYGYT
11	TRBV10-3	.	TRBJ1-1	AISLDGNTEAF
15	TRBV5-4	.	TRBJ2-2	ASSIGGAVGDTGELF
14	TRBV4-1	TRBD1	TRBJ1-5	ASSLDRTYSNQPQH
13	TRBV5-4	.	TRBJ1-3	ASSLIGTEGNTIY
11	TRBV3-1	.	TRBJ2-3	ASSQTQPRTQY
13	TRBV20-1	TRBD2	TRBJ2-5	SARDGAGGGETQY
13	TRBV6-5	TRBD1	TRBJ2-1	ASSYAGQGGNEQF
13	TRBV5-1	.	TRBJ1-2	ASSLDAGSAYGYT
11	TRBV7-9	.	TRBJ1-1	ASNNLGFTEVF
11	TRBV29-1	.	TRBJ1-1	SVDGRMNTEAF
12	TRBV5-6	.	TRBJ1-1	ASSLAPRTAEAF
14	TRBV9	.	TRBJ2-2	ASSVDDSTNTGELF
14	TRBV9	TRBD2	TRBJ2-3	ASSPAMGSGSDTQY
11	TRBV14	.	TRBJ2-3	ASSPNDYYTQY
12	TRBV30	TRBD1	TRBJ1-6	AWSAGTGDSPLH